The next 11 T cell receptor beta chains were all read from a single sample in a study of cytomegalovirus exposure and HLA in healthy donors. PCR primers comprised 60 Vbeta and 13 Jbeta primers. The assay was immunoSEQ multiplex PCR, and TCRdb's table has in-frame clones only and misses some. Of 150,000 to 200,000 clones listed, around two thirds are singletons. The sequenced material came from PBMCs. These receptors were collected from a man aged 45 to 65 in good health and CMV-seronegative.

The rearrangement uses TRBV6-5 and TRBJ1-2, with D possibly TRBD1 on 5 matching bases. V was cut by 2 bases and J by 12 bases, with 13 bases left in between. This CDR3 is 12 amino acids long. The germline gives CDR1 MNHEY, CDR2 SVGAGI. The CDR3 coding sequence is TGTGCCAGCAGTTACCGGCCGGGGGTCAACACCTTC. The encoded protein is CASSYRPGVNTF.

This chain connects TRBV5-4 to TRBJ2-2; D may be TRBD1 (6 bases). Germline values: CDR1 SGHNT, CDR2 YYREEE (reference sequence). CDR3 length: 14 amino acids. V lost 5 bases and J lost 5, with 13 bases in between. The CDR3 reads CASRGAGKTGELFF. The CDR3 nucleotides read TGTGCCAGCAGGGGGGCAGGGAAGACCGGGGAGCTGTTTTTT.

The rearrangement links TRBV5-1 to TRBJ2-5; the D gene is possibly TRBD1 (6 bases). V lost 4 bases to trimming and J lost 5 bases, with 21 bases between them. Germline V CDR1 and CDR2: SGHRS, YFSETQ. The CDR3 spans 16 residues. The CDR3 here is CASSGGRAVQRETQYF. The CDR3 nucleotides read TGCGCCAGCAGCGGGGGCCGGGCAGTTCAAAGGGAGACCCAGTACTTC.

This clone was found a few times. CDR3 in amino acids: CASSLLGQGAGETQYF. CDR3 nucleotides: TGCGCCAGCAGCTTGTTGGGACAGGGGGCCGGTGAGACCCAGTACTTC. The gene calls are TRBV5-1 and TRBJ2-5, with 12 bases aligning to TRBD1. Germline CDR1 SGHRS, CDR2 YFSETQ. Losses at the gene ends were 1 base for V and 5 bases for J; bases not matched to a gene: 6. There are 16 residues in the CDR3.

Here the CDR3 DNA reads TGTGCCAGCAGGGGCAGGAACGAAGAGACCCAGTACTTC. Protein product: CASRGRNEETQYF. This chain connects TRBV6-5 to TRBJ2-5; D is uncertain. The V end was cut by 6 bases, the J end by 3 bases, with 11 bases between. The CDR3 has 13 amino acids. CDR1 and CDR2 from the germline V gene are MNHEY and SVGAGI.

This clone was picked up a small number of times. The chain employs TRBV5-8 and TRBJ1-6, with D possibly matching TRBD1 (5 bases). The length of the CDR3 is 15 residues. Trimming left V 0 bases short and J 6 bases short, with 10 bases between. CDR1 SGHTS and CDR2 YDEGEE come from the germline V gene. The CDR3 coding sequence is TGTGCCAGCAGCTTGGAGGGGCAGGTTAATTCACCCCTCCACTTT. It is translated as CASSLEGQVNSPLHF.

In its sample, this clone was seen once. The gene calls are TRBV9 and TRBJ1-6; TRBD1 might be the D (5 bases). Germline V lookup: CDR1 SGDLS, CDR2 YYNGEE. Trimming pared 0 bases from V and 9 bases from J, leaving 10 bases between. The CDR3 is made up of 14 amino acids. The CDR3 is CASSVGGAGSPLHF. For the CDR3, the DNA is TGTGCCAGCAGCGTAGGGGGCGCAGGTTCACCCCTCCACTTT.

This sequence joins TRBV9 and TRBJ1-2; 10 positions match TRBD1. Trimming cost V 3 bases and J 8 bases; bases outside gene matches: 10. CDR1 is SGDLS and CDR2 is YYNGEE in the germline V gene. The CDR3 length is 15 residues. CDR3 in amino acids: CASSARDRGKKGYTF. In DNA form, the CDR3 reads TGTGCCAGCAGCGCCCGGGACAGGGGTAAAAAAGGCTACACCTTC.

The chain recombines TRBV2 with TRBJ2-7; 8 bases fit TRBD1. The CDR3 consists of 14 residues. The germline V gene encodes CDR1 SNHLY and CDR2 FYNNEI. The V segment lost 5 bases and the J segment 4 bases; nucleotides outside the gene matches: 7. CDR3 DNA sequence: TGTGCCAGCAGTCCCGGGACAGGAGTATACGAGCAGTACTTC. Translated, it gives CASSPGTGVYEQYF.

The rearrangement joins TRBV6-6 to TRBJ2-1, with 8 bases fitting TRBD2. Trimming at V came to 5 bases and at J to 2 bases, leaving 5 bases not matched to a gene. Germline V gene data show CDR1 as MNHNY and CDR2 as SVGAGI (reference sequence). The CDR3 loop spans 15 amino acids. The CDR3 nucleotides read TGTGCCAGCAGTACCGCGGGGGGTACCTACAATGAGCAGTTCTTC. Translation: CASSTAGGTYNEQFF.

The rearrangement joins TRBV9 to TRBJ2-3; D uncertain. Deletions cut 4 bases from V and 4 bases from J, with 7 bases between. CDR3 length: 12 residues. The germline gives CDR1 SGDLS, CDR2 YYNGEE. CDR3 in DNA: TGTGCCAGCAGCCCCCAGGCAGATACGCAGTATTTT. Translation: CASSPQADTQYF.